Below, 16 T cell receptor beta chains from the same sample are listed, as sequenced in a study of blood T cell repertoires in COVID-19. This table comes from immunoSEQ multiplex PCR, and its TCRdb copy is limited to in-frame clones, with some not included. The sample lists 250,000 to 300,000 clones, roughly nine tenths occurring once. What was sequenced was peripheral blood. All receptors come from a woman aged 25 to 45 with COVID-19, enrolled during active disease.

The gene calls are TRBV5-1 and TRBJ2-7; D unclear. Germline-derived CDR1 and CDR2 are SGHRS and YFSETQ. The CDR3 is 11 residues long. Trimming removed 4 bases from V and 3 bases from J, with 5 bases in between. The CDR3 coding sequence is TGCGCCAGCAGCCCCAGCTACGAGCAGTACTTC. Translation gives CASSPSYEQYF. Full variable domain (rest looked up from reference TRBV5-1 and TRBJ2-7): KAGVTQTPRYLIKTRGQQVTLSCSPISGHRSVSWYQQTPGQGLQFLFEYFSETQRNKGNFPGRFSGRQFSNSRSEMNVSTLELGDSALYLCASSPSYEQYFGPGTRLTVT.

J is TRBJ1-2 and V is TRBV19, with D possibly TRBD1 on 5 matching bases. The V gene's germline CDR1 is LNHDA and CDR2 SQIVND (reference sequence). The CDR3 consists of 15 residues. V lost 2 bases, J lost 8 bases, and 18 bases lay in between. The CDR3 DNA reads TGTGCCAGTAGTATAAGGGAAGGGGCTCCAGACGGCTACACCTTC. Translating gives CASSIREGAPDGYTF.

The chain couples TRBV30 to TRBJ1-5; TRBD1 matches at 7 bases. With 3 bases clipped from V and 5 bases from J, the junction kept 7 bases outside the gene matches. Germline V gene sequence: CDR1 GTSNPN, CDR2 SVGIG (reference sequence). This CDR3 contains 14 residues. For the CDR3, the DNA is TGTGCCTGGAGCACCGACAGGGACGATCAGCCCCAGCATTTT. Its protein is CAWSTDRDDQPQHF.

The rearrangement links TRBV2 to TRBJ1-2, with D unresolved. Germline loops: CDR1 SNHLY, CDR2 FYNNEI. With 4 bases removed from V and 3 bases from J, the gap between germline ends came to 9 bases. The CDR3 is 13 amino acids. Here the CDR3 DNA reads TGTGCCAGCAGTGTCGAACTTTACTATGGCTACACCTTC. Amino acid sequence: CASSVELYYGYTF.

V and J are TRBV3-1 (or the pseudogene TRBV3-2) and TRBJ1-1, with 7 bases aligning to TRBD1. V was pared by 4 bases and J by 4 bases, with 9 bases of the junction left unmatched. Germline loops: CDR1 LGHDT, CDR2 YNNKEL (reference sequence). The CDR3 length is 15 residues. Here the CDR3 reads CASSPRGQWATEAFF. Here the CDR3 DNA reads TGTGCCAGCAGCCCGCGGGGACAGTGGGCCACTGAAGCTTTCTTT.

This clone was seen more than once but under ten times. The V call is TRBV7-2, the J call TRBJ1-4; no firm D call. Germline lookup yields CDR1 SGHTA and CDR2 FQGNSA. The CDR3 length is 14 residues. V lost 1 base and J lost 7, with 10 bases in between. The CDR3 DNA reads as TGTGCCAGCAGCTTAGGGCAAGTTCGTGAAAAACTGTTTTTT. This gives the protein CASSLGQVREKLFF.

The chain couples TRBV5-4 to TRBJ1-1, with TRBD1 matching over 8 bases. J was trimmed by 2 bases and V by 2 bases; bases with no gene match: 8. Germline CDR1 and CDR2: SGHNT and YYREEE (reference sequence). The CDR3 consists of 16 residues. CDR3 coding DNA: TGTGCCAGCAGCTTCTTCCGGACAGGGACTAACACTGAAGCTTTCTTT. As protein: CASSFFRTGTNTEAFF.

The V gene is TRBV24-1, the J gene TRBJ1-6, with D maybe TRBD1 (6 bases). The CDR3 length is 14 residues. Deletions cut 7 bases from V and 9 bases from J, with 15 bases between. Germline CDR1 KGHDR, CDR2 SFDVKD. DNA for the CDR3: TGTGCCACCAGAACCGGGACACCACCTTCACCCCTCCACTTT. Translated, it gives CATRTGTPPSPLHF.

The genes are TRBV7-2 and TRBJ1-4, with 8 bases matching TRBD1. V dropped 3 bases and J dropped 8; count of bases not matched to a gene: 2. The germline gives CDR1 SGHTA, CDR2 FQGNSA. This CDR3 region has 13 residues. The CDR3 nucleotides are TGTGCCAGCAGCTTGAGGGACAGGGAAAAACTGTTTTTT. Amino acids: CASSLRDREKLFF.

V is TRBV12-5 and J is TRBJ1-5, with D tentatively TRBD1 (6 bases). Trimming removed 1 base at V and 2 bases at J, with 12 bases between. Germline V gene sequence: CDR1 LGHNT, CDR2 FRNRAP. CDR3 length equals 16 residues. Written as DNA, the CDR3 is TGTGCTAGTGGTTTGGGAGGGGGTTGGGGCAATCAGCCCCAGCATTTT. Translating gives CASGLGGGWGNQPQHF. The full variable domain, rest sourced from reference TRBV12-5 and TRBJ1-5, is DARVTQTPRHKVTEMGQEVTMRCQPILGHNTVFWYRQTMMQGLELLAYFRNRAPLDDSGMPKDRFSAEMPDATLATLKIQPSEPRDSAVYFCASGLGGGWGNQPQHFGDGTRLSIL.

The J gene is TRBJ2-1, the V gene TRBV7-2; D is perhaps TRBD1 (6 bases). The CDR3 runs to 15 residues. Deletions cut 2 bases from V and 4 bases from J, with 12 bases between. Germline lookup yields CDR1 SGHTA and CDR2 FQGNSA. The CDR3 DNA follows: TGTGCCAGCAGCTTAAAACAGGGACCGTACAATGAGCAGTTCTTC. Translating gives CASSLKQGPYNEQFF.

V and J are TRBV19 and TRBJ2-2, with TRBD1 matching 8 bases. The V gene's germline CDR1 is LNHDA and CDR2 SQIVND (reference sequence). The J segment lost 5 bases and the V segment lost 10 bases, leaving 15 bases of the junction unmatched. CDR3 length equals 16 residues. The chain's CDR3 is CATTYPQGAGTGELFF. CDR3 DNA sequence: TGTGCCACAACGTACCCCCAGGGGGCCGGAACCGGGGAGCTGTTTTTT.

CDR3 DNA: TGTGCCAGCAGCCAAGATGAGGGACTAGCGGGAGAAGGTGAGCAGTTCTTC. Amino acid sequence: CASSQDEGLAGEGEQFF. This chain joins TRBV4-2 and TRBJ2-1; the match to TRBD2 covers 14 bases. Losses at the gene ends were 0 bases for V and 9 bases for J; bases not matched to a gene: 7. The CDR3 consists of 17 residues. Germline-derived CDR1 and CDR2 are LGHNA and YNFKEQ.

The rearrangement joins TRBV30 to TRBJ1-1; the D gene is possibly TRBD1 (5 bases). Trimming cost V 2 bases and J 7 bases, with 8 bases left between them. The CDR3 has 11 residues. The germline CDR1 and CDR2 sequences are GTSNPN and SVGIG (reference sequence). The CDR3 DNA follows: TGTGCCTGGAGTCCCAGGGATGAAGCTTTCTTT. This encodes CAWSPRDEAFF.

The CDR3 DNA reads as TGTGCCAGCTCACCACGGACAGGGGGTAATAATTCACCCCTCCACTTT. This codes for CASSPRTGGNNSPLHF. This chain connects TRBV18 to TRBJ1-6; 10 bases line up with TRBD1. Germline V gene sequence: CDR1 KGHSH, CDR2 LQKENI. This CDR3 spans 16 amino acids. After removal of 1 base from V and 5 bases from J, the junction contained 2 bases not matched to a gene.

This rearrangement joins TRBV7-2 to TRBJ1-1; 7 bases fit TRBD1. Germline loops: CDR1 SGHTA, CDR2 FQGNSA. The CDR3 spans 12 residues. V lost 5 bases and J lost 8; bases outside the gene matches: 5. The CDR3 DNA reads TGTGCCAGCAGCGCGGACAGGATGGAAGCTTTCTTT. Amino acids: CASSADRMEAFF.